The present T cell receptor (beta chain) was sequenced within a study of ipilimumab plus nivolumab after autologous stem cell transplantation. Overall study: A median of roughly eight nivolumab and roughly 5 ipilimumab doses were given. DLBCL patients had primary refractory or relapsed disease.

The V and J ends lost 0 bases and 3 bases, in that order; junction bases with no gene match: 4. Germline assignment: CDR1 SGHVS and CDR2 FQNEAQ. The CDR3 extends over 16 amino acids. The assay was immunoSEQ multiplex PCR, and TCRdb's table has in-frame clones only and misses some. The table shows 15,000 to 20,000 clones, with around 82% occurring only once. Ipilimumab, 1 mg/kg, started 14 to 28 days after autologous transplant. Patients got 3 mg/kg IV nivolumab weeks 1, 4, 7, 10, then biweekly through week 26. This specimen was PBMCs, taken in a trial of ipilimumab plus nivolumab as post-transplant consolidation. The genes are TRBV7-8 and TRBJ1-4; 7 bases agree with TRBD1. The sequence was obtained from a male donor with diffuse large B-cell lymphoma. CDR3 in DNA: TGTGCCAGCAGCTTAGCTAGGGGGCGAGCTAATGAAAAACTGTTTTTT. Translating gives CASSLARGRANEKLFF.